A single sample is the source of the 30 T cell receptor beta chains below, sequenced in a study of cytomegalovirus exposure and HLA in healthy donors. It was with 60 Vbeta and 13 Jbeta primers that the PCR ran. Clones were read by immunoSEQ multiplex PCR, and TCRdb kept only the in-frame ones, dropping some. The sample lists around 140,000 clones; 70% to 85% were seen once. The sequencing sample was made of PBMCs. The receptors shown here come from a young man in good health and CMV-seropositive.

The chain employs TRBV28 and TRBJ1-1; weak D call: TRBD1 (5 bases). CDR3 size: 13 residues. Germline lookup yields CDR1 MDHEN and CDR2 SYDVKM. V was clipped by 3 bases and J by 0 bases, with 5 bases between them. In DNA form, the CDR3 reads TGTGCCAGCAGTTTCAGGGTGAACACTGAAGCTTTCTTT. The encoded protein is CASSFRVNTEAFF.

The chain uses TRBV28 and TRBJ2-5; 9 nucleotides match TRBD2. CDR3 length: 14 amino acids. The germline V gene has CDR1 MDHEN and CDR2 SYDVKM. The V and J ends lost 4 bases and 7 bases, in that order; junction bases with no gene match: 7. CDR3 sequence (DNA): TGTGCCAGCAGTTCGGGACTAGCAAGGGGGACCCAGTACTTC. Its translation: CASSSGLARGTQYF. The variable domain in full, completed from reference TRBV28 and TRBJ2-5, reads DVKVTQSSRYLVKRTGEKVFLECVQDMDHENMFWYRQDPGLGLRLIYFSYDVKMKEKGDIPEGYSVSREKKERFSLILESASTNQTSMYLCASSSGLARGTQYFGPGTRLLVL.

This sequence joins TRBV5-1 and TRBJ2-1, with 7 bases identical to TRBD2. Trimming took 0 bases from V and 2 from J; bases not matched to a gene: 5. This CDR3 comprises 16 residues. Germline values: CDR1 SGHRS, CDR2 YFSETQ. CDR3 sequence: CASSLDGRVPYNEQFF. The CDR3, as DNA: TGCGCCAGCAGCTTGGATGGGAGGGTCCCCTACAATGAGCAGTTCTTC.

V is TRBV28 and J is TRBJ2-5; D remains ambiguous. This CDR3 is built from 15 residues. Looked up from germline, CDR1 is MDHEN and CDR2 is SYDVKM. Trimming shortened V by 4 bases and J by 4 bases, and 16 bases separated the two germline ends. The CDR3 nucleotides are TGTGCCAGCAGTTCCCCAACAGCCTTGGTAGAGACCCAGTACTTC. Amino acid sequence: CASSSPTALVETQYF.

The CDR3 region has the DNA TGTGCCAGCAGTTTAGGACAGCCCTACGAGCAGTACTTC. It is translated as CASSLGQPYEQYF. The chain employs TRBV28 and TRBJ2-7; perhaps TRBD1 as D (6 bases). The CDR3 length is 13 residues. V was clipped by 2 bases and J by 2 bases, with 7 bases between them. From germline, CDR1 is MDHEN and CDR2 SYDVKM.

CDR3 amino acids: CASSLGPENSPLHF. The CDR3, as DNA: TGTGCCAGCAGCTTAGGCCCGGAGAATTCACCCCTCCACTTT. The chain joins TRBV7-9 to TRBJ1-6, with no clear D. CDR1 and CDR2 (germline): SEHNR, FQNEAQ (reference sequence). Trimming removed 1 base from V and 7 bases from J, with 8 bases in between. The CDR3 is made up of 14 amino acids.

The rearrangement links TRBV14 to TRBJ2-1; 10 positions agree with TRBD2. The CDR3 is 14 residues long. V was pared by 3 bases and J by 5 bases, with 1 base of the junction left unmatched. Per germline, CDR1 SGHDN and CDR2 FVKESK. The CDR3 region has the DNA TGTGCCAGCAGCCATCTAGCGGGAGACAATGAGCAGTTCTTC. Its protein product is CASSHLAGDNEQFF.

The V call is TRBV5-1, the J call TRBJ1-2, with D possibly TRBD1 on 5 matching bases. CDR3 length: 13 amino acids. V lost 0 bases, J lost 5 bases, and 8 bases lay in between. Looked up from germline, CDR1 is SGHRS and CDR2 is YFSETQ. The CDR3 reads CASSLGQLYGYTF. In DNA, the CDR3 is TGCGCCAGCAGCTTGGGACAGCTTTATGGCTACACCTTC.

The chain recombines TRBV14 with TRBJ2-1; 13 bases are a match to TRBD2. Germline loops: CDR1 SGHDN, CDR2 FVKESK. The CDR3 length is 17 residues. Trimming removed 6 bases from V and 0 bases from J; junction bases left unmatched: 5. The CDR3 is CASSGLAGESSYNEQFF. The CDR3 bases are TGTGCCAGCAGTGGACTAGCGGGGGAAAGCTCCTACAATGAGCAGTTCTTC.

The chain has TRBV13 and TRBJ2-4; perhaps TRBD2 as D (5 bases). Germline V gene sequence: CDR1 PRHDT, CDR2 FYEKMQ (reference sequence). The CDR3 runs to 15 residues. Trimming pared 1 base from V and 5 bases from J, leaving 12 bases between. CDR3 sequence (DNA): TGTGCCAGCAGCTTAGTTTCGGGATTCCAAAACATTCAGTACTTC. This translates into CASSLVSGFQNIQYF.

The J gene is TRBJ2-3, the V gene TRBV9; 11 bases map to TRBD2. The V and J ends lost 3 bases and 0 bases, in that order; junction bases with no gene match: 3. Germline V gene sequence: CDR1 SGDLS, CDR2 YYNGEE. The CDR3 spans 16 residues. This CDR3 reads CASSATSGVSTDTQYF. CDR3 sequence (DNA): TGTGCCAGCAGCGCGACTAGCGGGGTTAGCACAGATACGCAGTATTTT.

The chain is built from TRBV19 and TRBJ2-3; the D gene is possibly TRBD2 (5 bases). Germline CDR1 is LNHDA and CDR2 is SQIVND (reference sequence). V dropped 4 bases and J dropped 0 bases, with 11 bases sitting between them. The length of the CDR3 is 15 residues. The CDR3 here is CASSRSGVSTDTQYF. CDR3 coding DNA: TGTGCCAGTAGTAGAAGCGGAGTTAGCACAGATACGCAGTATTTT.

The table lists this clone with a few counts. The CDR3, as DNA: TGTGCCAGCAGCCACGGAGGAGGGAACACTGAAGCTTTCTTT. This translates into CASSHGGGNTEAFF. The gene calls are TRBV7-2 and TRBJ1-1; D remains unclear. CDR1 is SGHTA and CDR2 is FQGNSA in the germline V gene. The V and J ends lost 5 bases and 1 base respectively, with 11 bases between them. The CDR3 length is 14 residues.

The rearrangement uses TRBV2 and TRBJ2-1, with D perhaps TRBD2 (6 bases). The V end was cut by 7 bases, the J end by 1 base, with 17 bases between. CDR3 length equals 16 residues. Germline assignment: CDR1 SNHLY and CDR2 FYNNEI. The CDR3 DNA reads as TGTGCCAGCACCGACGCGGGGCGGGGTTCCTACAATGAGCAGTTCTTC. Its translation: CASTDAGRGSYNEQFF.

The chain recombines TRBV6-1 with TRBJ2-1; the match to TRBD1 covers 12 bases. The CDR3 runs to 15 residues. Germline CDR1 is MNHNS and CDR2 is SASEGT. Trimming cost V 9 bases and J 7 bases; bases outside gene matches: 10. Written as DNA, the CDR3 is TGTGCCAGACCCCCGGGACAGGGGGCTTCAAATGAGCAGTTCTTC. Amino acid sequence: CARPPGQGASNEQFF.

The chain couples TRBV6-5 to TRBJ1-5; D is possibly TRBD1 (5 bases). Germline assignment: CDR1 MNHEY and CDR2 SVGAGI. This CDR3 is built from 15 residues. V was trimmed by 5 bases and J by 1 base, leaving 12 bases between them. The DNA of the CDR3 is TGTGCCAGCAGTCTATCCCGGGGGAGCAATCAGCCCCAGCATTTT. Its translation is CASSLSRGSNQPQHF.

The rearrangement uses TRBV19 and TRBJ2-1; 10 nucleotides match TRBD2. V dropped 4 bases and J dropped 8; count of bases not matched to a gene: 8. The CDR3 extends over 15 amino acids. From germline, CDR1 is LNHDA and CDR2 SQIVND (reference sequence). CDR3 protein: CASSKAGGPLDEQFF. CDR3 DNA: TGTGCCAGTAGTAAAGCGGGAGGGCCGCTGGATGAGCAGTTCTTC.

This clone is a singleton in its sample. This chain joins TRBV12-5 and TRBJ2-5, with D tentatively TRBD2 (5 bases). The DNA end favors TRBJ2-7, so the J call may be wrong. The CDR3 extends over 14 amino acids. Germline CDR1 reads LGHNT; CDR2 reads FRNRAP. CDR3 coding DNA: TGTGCTAGTGGGTCAACCGGGATAGTCTACGAGCAGTACTTC. Its protein is CASGSTGIVYEQYF.

The chain is built from TRBV10-2 and TRBJ2-4; TRBD2 matches at 9 bases. This CDR3 has 14 residues. V was clipped by 4 bases and J by 4 bases; unmatched bases: 2. CDR1 is WSHSY, CDR2 SAAADI, per germline. CDR3 sequence reads: CASSGAGGKNIQYF. In nucleotides, the CDR3 is TGCGCCAGCAGTGGGGCGGGGGGGAAAAACATTCAGTACTTC.

In DNA, the CDR3 is TGTGCCAGCAGTCCAGGGTACGGGAGCAATCAGCCCCAGCATTTT. This encodes CASSPGYGSNQPQHF. The chain combines TRBV6-1 with TRBJ1-5; TRBD1 might be the D (5 bases). The V end was cut by 5 bases, the J end by 1 base, with 12 bases between. The CDR3 has 15 residues. Germline V gives CDR1 MNHNS, CDR2 SASEGT.

The chain recombines TRBV11-2 with TRBJ2-5; D not resolved. The closer fit of TRBJ2-7 to the DNA end suggests the J call may be wrong. The CDR3 consists of 12 residues. The V gene's germline CDR1 is SGHAT and CDR2 FQNNGV. CDR3 in DNA: TGTGCCAGCAGCTTAGATTTCTACGAGCAGTACTTC. Translating it yields CASSLDFYEQYF.

The chain carries TRBV30 and TRBJ2-7; TRBD1 is a possible D gene (6 bases). Trimming took 0 bases from V and 3 from J, leaving 12 bases between them. The germline V gene has CDR1 GTSNPN and CDR2 SVGIG (reference sequence). This CDR3 is built from 14 residues. CDR3 residues: CAWSVQGMSYEQYF. As DNA, the CDR3 is TGTGCCTGGAGTGTACAGGGCATGAGCTACGAGCAGTACTTC.

The V call is TRBV15, the J call TRBJ1-1, with D unclear. Trimming pared 3 bases from V and 0 bases from J, leaving 8 bases between. The CDR3 covers 14 residues. The germline CDR1 and CDR2 sequences are LNHNV and YYDKDF (reference sequence). Here the CDR3 DNA reads TGTGCCACCAGCAGCCGCGGGGTGAACACTGAAGCTTTCTTT. Its protein is CATSSRGVNTEAFF.

This chain links TRBV27 with TRBJ1-2; 9 positions agree with TRBD1. The CDR3 consists of 15 residues. Germline values: CDR1 MNHEY, CDR2 SMNVEV (reference sequence). With V trimmed by 7 bases and J by 0 bases, 6 bases remained unmatched. The CDR3 nucleotides read TGTGCCAGCACTCGGACAGGGGTAGCTAACTATGGCTACACCTTC. It is translated as CASTRTGVANYGYTF.

The gene calls are TRBV5-1 and TRBJ2-1; the D gene is possibly TRBD2 (7 bases). Between the trimmed V and J ends, which lost 3 bases and 2 bases, there was a span of 21 bases. Per germline, CDR1 SGHRS and CDR2 YFSETQ. There are 18 residues in the CDR3. In DNA, the CDR3 is TGCGCCAGCAGCTCGCCCCGGGGGGCGCCGAGTACCTACAATGAGCAGTTCTTC. This translates into CASSSPRGAPSTYNEQFF. Supplemented by reference TRBV5-1 and TRBJ2-1, the full variable domain reads KAGVTQTPRYLIKTRGQQVTLSCSPISGHRSVSWYQQTPGQGLQFLFEYFSETQRNKGNFPGRFSGRQFSNSRSEMNVSTLELGDSALYLCASSSPRGAPSTYNEQFFGPGTRLTVL.

This clone appeared a single time. The V gene is TRBV23-1, the J gene TRBJ2-7; D ambiguous. TRBV23-1 is filed as an ORF, its function uncertain. Trimming took 10 bases from V and 6 from J, leaving 7 bases between them. This CDR3 has 9 residues. This CDR3 is CATSLEQYF. The CDR3 region has the DNA TGCGCCACCTCCCTCGAGCAGTACTTC.

This rearrangement joins TRBV5-8 to TRBJ1-5; 7 nucleotides agree with TRBD1. Losses at the gene ends were 0 bases for V and 3 bases for J; bases not matched to a gene: 6. CDR1 is SGHTS, CDR2 YDEGEE, per germline. The length of the CDR3 is 16 residues. CDR3 sequence reads: CASSLGDSPSNQPQHF. The CDR3 DNA reads as TGTGCCAGCAGCTTGGGGGACAGTCCATCCAATCAGCCCCAGCATTTT.

V is TRBV5-1 and J is TRBJ2-1, with 14 bases fitting TRBD2. CDR3 length equals 15 residues. The germline V gene encodes CDR1 SGHRS and CDR2 YFSETQ. V was clipped by 3 bases and J by 9 bases; unmatched bases: 5. The CDR3 sequence is CASSSGLAGEGEQFF. The CDR3 nucleotides read TGCGCCAGCAGCTCGGGACTAGCGGGAGAGGGTGAGCAGTTCTTC.

The chain recombines TRBV7-6 with TRBJ1-4, with TRBD1 identical over 7 bases. The CDR3 extends over 15 amino acids. Germline trimming cut 5 bases from V and 5 bases from J; bases unmatched to any gene: 8. Germline CDR1 SGHVS, CDR2 FNYEAQ. In DNA form, the CDR3 reads TGTGCCAGCAGCGGATGGGGGACAGTAAATGAAAAACTGTTTTTT. This sequence encodes CASSGWGTVNEKLFF.

CDR3 loop: CAWNGQRGLVYGYTF. CDR3 in DNA: TGTGCCTGGAACGGGCAGCGGGGCCTGGTATATGGCTACACCTTC. This chain uses TRBV30 with TRBJ1-2; D is perhaps TRBD1 (5 bases). This CDR3 is 15 amino acids long. Looked up from germline, CDR1 is GTSNPN and CDR2 is SVGIG (reference sequence). The V end lost 4 bases, the J end lost 5 bases, and 20 bases lay between the germline ends.